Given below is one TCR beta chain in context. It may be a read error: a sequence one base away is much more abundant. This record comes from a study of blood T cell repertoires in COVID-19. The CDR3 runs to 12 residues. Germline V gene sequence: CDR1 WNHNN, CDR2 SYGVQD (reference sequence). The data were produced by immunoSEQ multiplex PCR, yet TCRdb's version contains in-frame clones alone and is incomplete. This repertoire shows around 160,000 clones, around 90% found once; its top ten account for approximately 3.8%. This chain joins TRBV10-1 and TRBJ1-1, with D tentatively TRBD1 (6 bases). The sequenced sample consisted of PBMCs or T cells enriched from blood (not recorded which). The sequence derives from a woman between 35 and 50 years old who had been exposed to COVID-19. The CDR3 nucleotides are TGCGCCAGCAATGAGAGGCAGGGGACCGCTTTCTTT. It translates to CASNERQGTAFF.